This is a list of T cell receptor beta chains from one sample in a study of blood T cells in healthy people across ages. TCRdb fed the 5' RACE reads into MiXCR, producing one record per CDR3 protein. The data contain 590,000 or so distinct CDR3 sequences, about 30% of them singletons. Sequenced input: blood. The receptors originated from an elderly woman in good health. The CDR3 runs from the conserved cysteine through the conserved F or W. The order of the fields is clone size, D gene, V gene, J gene, CDR3 DNA, CDR3 protein. A D gene is named only where the DNA matches it firmly. Clone size is shown for a subset of rows, as once, few, many or a class of expanded clone.

many	.	TRBV10-2	TRBJ1-2	TGCGCCAGCAGTGCAGGCAAGGAAGGATACCCCTATGGCTACACCTTC	CASSAGKEGYPYGYTF
many	.	TRBV6-5	TRBJ2-7	TGTGCCAGCAGTTACAGGTTCTCCTACGAGCAGTACTTC	CASSYRFSYEQYF
.	.	TRBV20-1	TRBJ1-2	TGCAGTGCACCACAGGGTACCTATGGCTACACCTTC	CSAPQGTYGYTF
many	.	TRBV20-1	TRBJ2-1	TGCAGTGCTAGGAGGGGGCGGGGCAGCTCCTACAATGAGCAGTTCTTC	CSARRGRGSSYNEQFF
few	TRBD2	TRBV6-5	TRBJ2-1	TGTGCCAGCAGTATGGGACTAGCGGGAGTAATTGATGAGCAGTTCTTC	CASSMGLAGVIDEQFF
few	.	TRBV9	TRBJ1-2	TGTGCCAGCAGCGAGGGGGTGGGACAAAGCTATGGCTACACCTTC	CASSEGVGQSYGYTF
few	.	TRBV5-1	TRBJ1-6	TGCGCCAGCAGCTTGGCCGTCGAGCACTCACCCCCCCACTTT	CASSLAVEHSPPHF
many	.	TRBV7-9	TRBJ2-1	TGTGCCAGCAGCTACCAGGAGTCAGGGTTAAATGAGCAGTTCTTC	CASSYQESGLNEQFF
.	.	TRBV6-5	TRBJ2-7	TGTGCCAGCAGTTACCGGGACACATCCTACGAGCAGTACTTC	CASSYRDTSYEQYF
many	.	TRBV5-1	TRBJ1-6	TGCGCCAGCAGCTTCGAACGGGGGAAGAATTCACCCCTCCACTTT	CASSFERGKNSPLHF
many	TRBD1	TRBV7-2	TRBJ1-2	TGTGCCAGCAGCACCCTACAGGGGACTTTGGGTGGCTACACCTTC	CASSTLQGTLGGYTF
.	TRBD1	TRBV20-1	TRBJ2-2	TGCAGTGCCCCGGGACAGTCCGGGGAGCTGTTTTTT	CSAPGQSGELFF
many	TRBD1	TRBV7-9	TRBJ2-7	TGTGCCAGCAGTCCACAGGGGTTCTACGAGCAGTACTTC	CASSPQGFYEQYF
many	TRBD2	TRBV5-1	TRBJ2-3	TGCGCCAGCAGCCCACGAGCGGGGGGGGCGGTAGGGAGCACAGATACGCAGTATTTT	CASSPRAGGAVGSTDTQYF
many	.	TRBV7-8	TRBJ2-6	TGTGCCAGCAGCTTAGCGTCAGCTTCTGGGGCCAACGTCCTGACTTTC	CASSLASASGANVLTF
many	TRBD2	TRBV7-2	TRBJ2-1	TGTGCCAGCAGCTTAGAGTTGCGGGGGGGCCGAAATGAGCAGTTCTTC	CASSLELRGGRNEQFF
many	.	TRBV7-3	TRBJ2-4	TGTGCCAGCAGCTTAAATCGTGGAAACATTCAGTACTTC	CASSLNRGNIQYF
many	TRBD1	TRBV29-1	TRBJ1-1	TGCAGCGTTGGACCAGGACAGGGTAACACTGAAGCTTTCTTT	CSVGPGQGNTEAFF
.	.	TRBV9	TRBJ2-5	TGTGCCAGCAGCGTAGGTGCGGGGGCCATCAATGAGCAGTACTTC	CASSVGAGAINEQYF
many	TRBD2	TRBV6-1	TRBJ2-5	TGTGCCAGCAGTGCCCGGGGGGGGTTGGGGGAGACCCAGTACTTC	CASSARGGLGETQYF
few	.	TRBV7-3	TRBJ1-4	TGTGCCAGCAGCTCCTCCCCCTCTGCAGGGGAACTGTTTTTT	CASSSSPSAGELFF
.	.	TRBV4-3	TRBJ1-5	TGCGCCAGCAGCCACGGGACACAGCTTTATAGCAATCAGCCCCAGCATTTT	CASSHGTQLYSNQPQHF